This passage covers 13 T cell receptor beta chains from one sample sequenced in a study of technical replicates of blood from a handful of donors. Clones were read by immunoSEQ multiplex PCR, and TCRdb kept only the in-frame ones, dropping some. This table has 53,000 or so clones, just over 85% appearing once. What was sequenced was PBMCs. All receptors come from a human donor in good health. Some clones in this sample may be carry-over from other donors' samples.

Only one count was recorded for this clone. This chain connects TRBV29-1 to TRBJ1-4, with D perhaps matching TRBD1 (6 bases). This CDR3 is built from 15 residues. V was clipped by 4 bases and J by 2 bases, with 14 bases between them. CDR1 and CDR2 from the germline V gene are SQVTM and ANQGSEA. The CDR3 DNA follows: TGCAGCGTTGGATCAGACAGGACGACTAATGAAAAACTGTTTTTT. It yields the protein CSVGSDRTTNEKLFF.

CDR3: CASNQGTYSLKGYTF. The CDR3 nucleotides read TGTGCCAGCAACCAGGGGACCTATAGTCTAAAGGGCTACACCTTC. The rearrangement links TRBV5-3 to TRBJ1-2; maybe TRBD1 (6 bases). TRBV5-3 is noted as an ORF with a role that remains uncertain. V lost 8 bases, J lost 8 bases, and 25 bases lay in between. This CDR3 comprises 15 residues.

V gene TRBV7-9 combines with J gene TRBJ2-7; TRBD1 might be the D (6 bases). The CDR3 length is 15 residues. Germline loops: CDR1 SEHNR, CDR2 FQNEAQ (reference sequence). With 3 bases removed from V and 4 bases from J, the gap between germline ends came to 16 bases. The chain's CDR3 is CASSLETGTEYEQYF. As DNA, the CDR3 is TGTGCCAGCAGCTTGGAGACAGGAACCGAATACGAGCAGTACTTC.

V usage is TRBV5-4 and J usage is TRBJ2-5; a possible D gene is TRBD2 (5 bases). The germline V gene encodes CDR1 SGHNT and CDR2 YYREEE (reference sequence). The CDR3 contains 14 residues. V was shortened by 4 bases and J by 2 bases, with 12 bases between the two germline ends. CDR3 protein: CASSPGLEQETQYF. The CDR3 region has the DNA TGTGCCAGCAGCCCGGGATTAGAACAAGAGACCCAGTACTTC.

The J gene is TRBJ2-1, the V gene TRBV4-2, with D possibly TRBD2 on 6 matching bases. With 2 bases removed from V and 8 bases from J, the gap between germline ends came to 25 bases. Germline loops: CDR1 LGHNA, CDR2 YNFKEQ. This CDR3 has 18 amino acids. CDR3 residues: CASSQLSGGARSVDEQFF. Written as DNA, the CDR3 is TGTGCCAGCAGCCAATTGAGCGGAGGGGCCAGATCAGTCGATGAGCAGTTCTTC.

The CDR3 nucleotides are TGTGCCAGCAGCTATACAGCCGGGAGAGGCACCGGGGAGCTGTTTTTT. Translated: CASSYTAGRGTGELFF. V is TRBV7-6 and J is TRBJ2-2; possible D gene TRBD2, 6 bases. The length of the CDR3 is 16 residues. Germline V CDR1 and CDR2: SGHVS, FNYEAQ. V lost 4 bases, J lost 4 bases, and 16 bases lay in between.

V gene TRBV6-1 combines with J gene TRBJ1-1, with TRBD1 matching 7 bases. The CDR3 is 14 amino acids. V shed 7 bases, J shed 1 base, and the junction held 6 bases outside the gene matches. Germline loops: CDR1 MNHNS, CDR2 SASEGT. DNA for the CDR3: TGTGCCAGCACCACGGGACAGACGAACACTGAAGCTTTCTTT. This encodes CASTTGQTNTEAFF.

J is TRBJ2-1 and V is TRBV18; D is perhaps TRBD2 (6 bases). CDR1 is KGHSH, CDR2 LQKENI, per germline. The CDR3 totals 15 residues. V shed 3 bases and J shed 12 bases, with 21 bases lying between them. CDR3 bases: TGTGCCAGCTCACCGGGGACGGAGGGACCCTGGGGGCAGTTCTTC. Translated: CASSPGTEGPWGQFF.

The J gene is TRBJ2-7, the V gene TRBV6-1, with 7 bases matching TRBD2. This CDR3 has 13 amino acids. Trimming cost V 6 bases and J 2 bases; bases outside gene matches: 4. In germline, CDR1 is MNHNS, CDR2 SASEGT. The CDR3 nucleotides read TGTGCCAGCAGACTAGCGAGTACCTACGAGCAGTACTTC. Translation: CASRLASTYEQYF.

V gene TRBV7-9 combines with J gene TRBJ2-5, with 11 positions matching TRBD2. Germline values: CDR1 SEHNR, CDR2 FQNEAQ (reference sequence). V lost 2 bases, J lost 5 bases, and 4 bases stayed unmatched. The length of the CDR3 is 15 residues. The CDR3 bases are TGTGCCAGCAGCTTATCTACTAGCGGGAGTGAGACCCAGTACTTC. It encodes CASSLSTSGSETQYF.

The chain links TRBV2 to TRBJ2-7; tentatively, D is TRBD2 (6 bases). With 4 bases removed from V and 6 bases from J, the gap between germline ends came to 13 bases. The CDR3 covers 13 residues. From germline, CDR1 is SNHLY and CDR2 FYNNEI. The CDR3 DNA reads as TGTGCCAGCAGTGCGACTAGTTGGAGCGAGCAGTACTTC. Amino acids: CASSATSWSEQYF.

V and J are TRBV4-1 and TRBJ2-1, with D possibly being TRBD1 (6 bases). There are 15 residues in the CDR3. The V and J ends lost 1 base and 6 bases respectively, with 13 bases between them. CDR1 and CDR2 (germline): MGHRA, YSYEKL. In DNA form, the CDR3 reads TGCGCCAGCAGCCAAGTACAGGGAGTCGTCAATGAGCAGTTCTTC. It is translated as CASSQVQGVVNEQFF.

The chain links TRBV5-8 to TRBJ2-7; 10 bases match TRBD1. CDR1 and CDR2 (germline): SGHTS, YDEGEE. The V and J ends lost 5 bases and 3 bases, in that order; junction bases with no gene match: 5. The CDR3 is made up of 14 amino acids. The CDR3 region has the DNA TGTGCCAGCAGTTTCGACAGGGGGCTCTACGAGCAGTACTTC. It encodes CASSFDRGLYEQYF.